This T cell receptor beta chain was sequenced for a study of blood T cells in healthy people across ages. The CDR3 is 14 amino acids. Germline assignment: CDR1 SGHRS and CDR2 YFSETQ. Primed by a sample-barcoded 5' primer and a J-beta primer mix, a second PCR proceeded for about 6 to 12 cycles. TCRdb reprocessed the 5' RACE reads via MiXCR and lists one record per CDR3 protein. The sample includes roughly 800,000 distinct CDR3 sequences, about 55% of them seen just once. This clonotype is a singleton in its sample. One end of the junction fails to match germline, which may point to a read error. The clonotype originates from a man of 80 years or more in good health. The rearrangement joins TRBV5-1 to TRBJ1-4; D gene uncertain. Input material: blood. The chain's CDR3 is CASSFSSPNEKLFF. In DNA, the CDR3 is TGCGCCAGCAGCTTCAGCAGCCCTAATGAAAAGCTGTTTTTT.